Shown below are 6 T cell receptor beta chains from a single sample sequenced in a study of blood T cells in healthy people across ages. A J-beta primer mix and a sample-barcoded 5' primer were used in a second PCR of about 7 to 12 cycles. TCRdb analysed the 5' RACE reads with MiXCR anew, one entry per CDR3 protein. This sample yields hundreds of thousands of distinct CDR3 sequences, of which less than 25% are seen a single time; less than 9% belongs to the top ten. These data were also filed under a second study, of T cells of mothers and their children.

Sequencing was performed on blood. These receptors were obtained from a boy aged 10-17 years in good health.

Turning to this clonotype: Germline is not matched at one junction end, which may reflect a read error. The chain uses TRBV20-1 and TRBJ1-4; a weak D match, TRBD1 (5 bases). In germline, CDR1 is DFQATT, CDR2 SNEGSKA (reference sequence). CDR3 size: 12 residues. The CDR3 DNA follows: TGCAGTGCTAGCGCTCCTCCCAGCAGGGAACTTTTT. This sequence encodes CSASAPPSRELF.

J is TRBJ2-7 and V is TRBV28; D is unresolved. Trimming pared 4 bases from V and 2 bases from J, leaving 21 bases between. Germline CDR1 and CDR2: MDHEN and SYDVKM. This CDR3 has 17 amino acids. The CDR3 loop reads CASSSTREGMMAYEQYF. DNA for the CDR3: TGTGCCAGCAGTTCCACCCGTGAAGGGATGATGGCCTACGAGCAGTACTTC.

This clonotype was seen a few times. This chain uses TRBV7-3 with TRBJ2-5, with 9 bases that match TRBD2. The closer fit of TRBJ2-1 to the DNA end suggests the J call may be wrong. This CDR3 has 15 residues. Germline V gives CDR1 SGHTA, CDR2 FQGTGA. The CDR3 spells CASSPGLAGMGEQFF. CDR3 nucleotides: TGTGCCAGCAGCCCGGGACTAGCTGGAATGGGCGAGCAGTTCTTC.

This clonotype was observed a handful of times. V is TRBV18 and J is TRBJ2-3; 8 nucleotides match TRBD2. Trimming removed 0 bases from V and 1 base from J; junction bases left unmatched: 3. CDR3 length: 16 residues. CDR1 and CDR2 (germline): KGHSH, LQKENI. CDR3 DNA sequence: TGTGCCAGCTCACCACCTTTCGGGGGGGGCACAGATACGCAGTATTTT. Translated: CASSPPFGGGTDTQYF.

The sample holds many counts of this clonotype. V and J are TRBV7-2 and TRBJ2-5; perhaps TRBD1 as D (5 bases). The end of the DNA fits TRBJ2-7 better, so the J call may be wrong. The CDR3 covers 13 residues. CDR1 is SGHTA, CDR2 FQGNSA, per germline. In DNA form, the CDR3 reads TGTGCCAGCAGCTTAGAGGCAGGGTACGAGCAGTACTTC. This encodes CASSLEAGYEQYF.

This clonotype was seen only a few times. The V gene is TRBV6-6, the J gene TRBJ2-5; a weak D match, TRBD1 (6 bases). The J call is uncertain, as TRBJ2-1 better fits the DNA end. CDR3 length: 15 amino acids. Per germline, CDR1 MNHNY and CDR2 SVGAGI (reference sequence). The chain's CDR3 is CASSYTGRGYNEQFF. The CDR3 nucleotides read TGTGCCAGCAGTTACACAGGGAGAGGCTACAATGAGCAGTTCTTC.